The entry that follows covers one TCR beta chain sequence. No antigen is known for it. This PCR relied on a set of 60 Vbeta primers and 13 Jbeta primers. Profiling relied on immunoSEQ multiplex PCR, and the TCRdb table lists in-frame clones only, not all of them. The sample records tens of thousands of clones, approximately 70% being singletons. The source of the sample is a study of cytomegalovirus exposure and HLA in healthy donors. Study-wide results and caveats: Earlier analysis found most TCR beta V segments productive about 90% or about 30% of the time.

With V trimmed by 3 bases and J by 3 bases, 2 bases remained unmatched. The germline gives CDR1 KGHSH, CDR2 LQKENI. This CDR3 is 15 amino acids long. The chain employs TRBV18 and TRBJ2-1, with 10 nucleotides matching TRBD2. This receptor was taken from a woman in her forties or fifties in good health and CMV-seronegative. Sequencing was done on a sample of PBMCs. This CDR3 reads CASSPGLANYNEQFF. In DNA form, the CDR3 reads TGTGCCAGCTCACCGGGACTAGCGAACTACAATGAGCAGTTCTTC. Full variable domain (remainder filled in from reference TRBV18 and TRBJ2-1): NAGVMQNPRHLVRRRGQEARLRCSPMKGHSHVYWYRQLPEEGLKFMVYLQKENIIDESGMPKERFSAEFPKEGPSILRIQQVVRGDSAAYFCASSPGLANYNEQFFGPGTRLTVL.